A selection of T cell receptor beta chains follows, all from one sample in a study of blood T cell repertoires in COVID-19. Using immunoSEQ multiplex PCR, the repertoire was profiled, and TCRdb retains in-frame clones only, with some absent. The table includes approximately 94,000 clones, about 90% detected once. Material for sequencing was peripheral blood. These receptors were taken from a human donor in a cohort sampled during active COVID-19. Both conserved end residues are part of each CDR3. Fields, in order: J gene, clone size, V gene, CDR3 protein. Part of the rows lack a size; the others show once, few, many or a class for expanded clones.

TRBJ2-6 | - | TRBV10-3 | CAISEWAGGANVLTF
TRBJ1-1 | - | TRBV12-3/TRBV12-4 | CASSLVWGAEAFF
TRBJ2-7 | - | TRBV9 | CASSGPTSGRLGEQYF
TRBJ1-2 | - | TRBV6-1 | CASSGTSTGTNYGYTF
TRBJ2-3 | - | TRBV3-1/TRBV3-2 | CASSQEVRGYVDTQYF
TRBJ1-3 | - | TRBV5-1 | CASSLSGSGNTIYF
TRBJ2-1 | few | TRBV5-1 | CASTGLAGGMDEQFF
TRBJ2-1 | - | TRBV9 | CASSVDGGYYNEQFF
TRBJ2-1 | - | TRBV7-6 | CASSTVRNEQFF
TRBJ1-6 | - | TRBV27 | CASSSRDSYNSPLHF
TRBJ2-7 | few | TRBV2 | CASAGTGRYEQYF
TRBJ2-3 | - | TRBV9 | CASSVSPQGIANTQYF
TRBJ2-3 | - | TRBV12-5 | CASGLVQDGTVGTDTQYF
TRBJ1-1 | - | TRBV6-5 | CASSFGQGQLEAFF
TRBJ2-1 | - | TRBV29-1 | CSVLPFGGTSRWADNVGQFF
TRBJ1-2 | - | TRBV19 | CASSIRGATPGGYTF
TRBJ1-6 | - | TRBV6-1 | CASSAAGSSYNSPLHF
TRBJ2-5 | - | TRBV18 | CASSPLVASALGETQYF
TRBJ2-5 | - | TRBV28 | CASRGGRARRWETQYF
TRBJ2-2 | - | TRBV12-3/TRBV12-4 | CASRAVTGELFF
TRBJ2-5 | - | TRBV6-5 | CASSYSKGAGETQYF
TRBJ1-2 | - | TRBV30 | CAWGNSPANYGYTF
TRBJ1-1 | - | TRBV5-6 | CASSLIGNGETEAFF
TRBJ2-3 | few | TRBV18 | CASSPKDYEGDTQYF
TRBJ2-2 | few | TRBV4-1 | CASSQDTRAGELFF
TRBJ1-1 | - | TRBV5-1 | CASSSGTGNTEAFF
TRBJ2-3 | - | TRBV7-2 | CASSLQGGRRTDTQYF
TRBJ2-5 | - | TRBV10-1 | CASSRGGADGETQYF
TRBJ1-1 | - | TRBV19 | CASSTPPGRRASNTEAFF
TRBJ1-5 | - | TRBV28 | CASRDSYSNQPQHF
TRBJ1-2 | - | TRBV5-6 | CASSDGTGRYYYGYTF
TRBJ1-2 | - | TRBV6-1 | CASSEADRGGYGYTF
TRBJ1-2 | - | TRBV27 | CASSLNRGLGGLSGYTF
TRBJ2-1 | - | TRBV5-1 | CASSLGQGYYNEQFF
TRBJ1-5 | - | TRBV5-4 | CASSLDGNNQPQHF
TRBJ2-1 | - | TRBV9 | CASSVGLAGKLVSDEQFF
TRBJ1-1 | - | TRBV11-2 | CASSLGRRGRAEAFF
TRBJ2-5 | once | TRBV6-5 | CASSPFGTSGGTQYF
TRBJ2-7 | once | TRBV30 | CAWSGSSGRSSYEQYF
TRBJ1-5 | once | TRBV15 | CATSRDVSNSNQPQHF
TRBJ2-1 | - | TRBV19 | CASRDRGLPGDEQFF
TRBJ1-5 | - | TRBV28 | CASSSGTGTGDRFNQPQHF
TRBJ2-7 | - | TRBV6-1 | CASSEAAGGGGEQYF
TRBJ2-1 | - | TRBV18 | CASSPPAGTSGHNEQFF
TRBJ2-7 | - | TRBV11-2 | CASSPRTSGSSYEQYF
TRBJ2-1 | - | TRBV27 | CASSLGSGSAYNEQFF
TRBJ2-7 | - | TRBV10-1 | CASSRADGYEQYF
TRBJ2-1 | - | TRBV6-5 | CASSYSSPRYNEQFF